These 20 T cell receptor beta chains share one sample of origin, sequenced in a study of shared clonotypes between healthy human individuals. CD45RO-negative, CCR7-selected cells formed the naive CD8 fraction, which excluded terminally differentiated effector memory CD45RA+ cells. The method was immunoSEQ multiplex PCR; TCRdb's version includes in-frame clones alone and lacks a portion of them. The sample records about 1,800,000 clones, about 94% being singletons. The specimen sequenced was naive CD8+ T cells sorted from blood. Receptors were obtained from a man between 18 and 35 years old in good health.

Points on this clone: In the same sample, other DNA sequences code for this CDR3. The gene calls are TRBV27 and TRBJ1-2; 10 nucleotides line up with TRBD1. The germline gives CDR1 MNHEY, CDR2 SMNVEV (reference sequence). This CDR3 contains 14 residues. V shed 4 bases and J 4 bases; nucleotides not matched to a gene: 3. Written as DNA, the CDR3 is TGTGCCAGCAGTTCTTGGACAGGGGGCTATGGCTACACCTTC. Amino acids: CASSSWTGGYGYTF.

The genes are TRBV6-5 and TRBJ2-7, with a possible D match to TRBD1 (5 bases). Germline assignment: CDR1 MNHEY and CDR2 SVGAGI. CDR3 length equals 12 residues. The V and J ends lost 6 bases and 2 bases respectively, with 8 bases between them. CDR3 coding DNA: TGTGCCAGCAGGGCGGACACCTACGAGCAGTACTTC. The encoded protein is CASRADTYEQYF.

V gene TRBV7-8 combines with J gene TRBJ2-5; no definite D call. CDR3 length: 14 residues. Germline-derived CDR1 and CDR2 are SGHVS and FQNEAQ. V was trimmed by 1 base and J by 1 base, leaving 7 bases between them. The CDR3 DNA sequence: TGTGCCAGCAGCTTAGGTGGCAGCCAAGAGACCCAGTACTTC. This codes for CASSLGGSQETQYF.

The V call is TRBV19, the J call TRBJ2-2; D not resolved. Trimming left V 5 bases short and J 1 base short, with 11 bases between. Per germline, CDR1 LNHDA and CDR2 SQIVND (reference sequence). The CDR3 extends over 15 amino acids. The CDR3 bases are TGTGCCAGTAGTCGCCAGCTAGAGAACACCGGGGAGCTGTTTTTT. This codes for CASSRQLENTGELFF.

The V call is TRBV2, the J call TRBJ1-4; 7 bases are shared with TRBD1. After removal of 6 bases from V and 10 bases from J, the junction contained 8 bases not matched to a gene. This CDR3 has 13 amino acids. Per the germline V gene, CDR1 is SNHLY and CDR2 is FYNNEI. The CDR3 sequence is CASSSGGLAKLFF. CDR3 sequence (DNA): TGTGCCAGCAGCTCAGGGGGTCTGGCAAAACTGTTTTTT.

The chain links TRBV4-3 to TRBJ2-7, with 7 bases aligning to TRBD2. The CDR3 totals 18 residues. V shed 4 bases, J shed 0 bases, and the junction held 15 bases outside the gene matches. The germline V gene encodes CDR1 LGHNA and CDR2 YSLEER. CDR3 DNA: TGCGCCAGCAGCCCGAGTACTGCGGGAGCGATCCTCTCCTACGAGCAGTACTTC. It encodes CASSPSTAGAILSYEQYF.

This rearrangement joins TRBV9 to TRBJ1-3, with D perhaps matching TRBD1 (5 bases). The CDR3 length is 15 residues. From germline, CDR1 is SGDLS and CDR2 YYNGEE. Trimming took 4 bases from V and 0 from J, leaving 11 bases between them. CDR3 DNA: TGTGCCAGCAGCCTTGACGGACACTCTGGAAACACCATATATTTT. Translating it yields CASSLDGHSGNTIYF.

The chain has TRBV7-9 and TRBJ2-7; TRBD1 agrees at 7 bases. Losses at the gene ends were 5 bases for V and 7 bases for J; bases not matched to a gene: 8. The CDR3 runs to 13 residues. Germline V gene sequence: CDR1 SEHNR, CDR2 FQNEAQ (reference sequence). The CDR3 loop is CASSRDSWWEQYF. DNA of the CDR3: TGTGCCAGCAGCAGGGACAGTTGGTGGGAGCAGTACTTC.

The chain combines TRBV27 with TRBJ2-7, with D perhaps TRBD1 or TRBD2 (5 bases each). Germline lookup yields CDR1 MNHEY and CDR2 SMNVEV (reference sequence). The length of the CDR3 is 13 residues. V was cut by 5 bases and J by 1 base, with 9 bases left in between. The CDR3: CASSRDVSYEQYF. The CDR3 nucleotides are TGTGCCAGCAGTCGGGACGTTTCCTACGAGCAGTACTTC.

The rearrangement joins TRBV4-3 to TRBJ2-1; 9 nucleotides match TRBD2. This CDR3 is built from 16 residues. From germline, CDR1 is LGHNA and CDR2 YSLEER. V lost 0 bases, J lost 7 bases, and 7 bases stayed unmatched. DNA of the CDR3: TGCGCCAGCAGCCAAGATCGCGGTCTAGCGGGAAATGAGCAGTTCTTC. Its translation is CASSQDRGLAGNEQFF.

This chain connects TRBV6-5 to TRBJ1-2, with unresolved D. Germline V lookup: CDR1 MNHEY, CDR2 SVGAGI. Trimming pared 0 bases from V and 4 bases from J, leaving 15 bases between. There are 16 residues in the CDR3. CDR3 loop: CASSYSIGEVVYGYTF. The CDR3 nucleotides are TGTGCCAGCAGTTACTCGATTGGGGAGGTCGTCTATGGCTACACCTTC.

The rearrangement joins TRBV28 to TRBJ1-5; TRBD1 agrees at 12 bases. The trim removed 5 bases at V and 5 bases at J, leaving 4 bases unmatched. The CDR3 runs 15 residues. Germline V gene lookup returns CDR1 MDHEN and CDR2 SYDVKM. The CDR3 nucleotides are TGTGCCAGCAGTCCCGGGACAGGGGGCTATCAGCCCCAGCATTTT. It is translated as CASSPGTGGYQPQHF. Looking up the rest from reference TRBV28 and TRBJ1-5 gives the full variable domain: DVKVTQSSRYLVKRTGEKVFLECVQDMDHENMFWYRQDPGLGLRLIYFSYDVKMKEKGDIPEGYSVSREKKERFSLILESASTNQTSMYLCASSPGTGGYQPQHFGDGTRLSIL.

The CDR3 region has the DNA TGTGCCAGCAGTTTCGACAGGATGCTACATTCACCCCTCCACTTT. Translated, it gives CASSFDRMLHSPLHF. The chain uses TRBV28 and TRBJ1-6; D may be TRBD1 (6 bases). The CDR3 loop spans 15 amino acids. V was shortened by 3 bases and J by 8 bases, with 14 bases between the two germline ends. Germline CDR1 is MDHEN and CDR2 is SYDVKM.

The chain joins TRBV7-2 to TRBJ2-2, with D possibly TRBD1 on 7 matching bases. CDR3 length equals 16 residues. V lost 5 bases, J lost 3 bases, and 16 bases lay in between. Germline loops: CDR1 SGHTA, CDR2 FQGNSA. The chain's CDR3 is CASSAGQMGYTGELFF. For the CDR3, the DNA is TGTGCCAGCAGCGCGGGACAGATGGGTTACACCGGGGAGCTGTTTTTT. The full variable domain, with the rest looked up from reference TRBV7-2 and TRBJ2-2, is GAGVSQSPSNKVTEKGKDVELRCDPISGHTALYWYRQSLGQGLEFLIYFQGNSAPDKSGLPSDRFSAERTGGSVSTLTIQRTQQEDSAVYLCASSAGQMGYTGELFFGEGSRLTVL.

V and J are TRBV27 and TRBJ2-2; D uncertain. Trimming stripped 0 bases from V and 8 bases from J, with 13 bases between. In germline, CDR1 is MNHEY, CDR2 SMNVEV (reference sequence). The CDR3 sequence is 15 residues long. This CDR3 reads CASSLSSLSTGELFF. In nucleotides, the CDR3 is TGTGCCAGCAGTTTATCCAGTTTATCTACTGGGGAGCTGTTTTTT.

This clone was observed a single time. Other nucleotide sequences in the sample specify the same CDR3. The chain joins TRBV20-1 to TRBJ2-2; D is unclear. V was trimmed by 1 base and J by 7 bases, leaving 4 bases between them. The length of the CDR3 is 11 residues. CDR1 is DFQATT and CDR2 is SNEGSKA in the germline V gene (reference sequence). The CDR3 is CSARVIGELFF. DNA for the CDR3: TGCAGTGCTAGAGTTATCGGGGAGCTGTTTTTT.

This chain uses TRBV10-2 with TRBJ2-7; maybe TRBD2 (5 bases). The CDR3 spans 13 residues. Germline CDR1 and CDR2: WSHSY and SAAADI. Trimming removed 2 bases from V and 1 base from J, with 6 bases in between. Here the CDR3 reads CASSEGESYEQYF. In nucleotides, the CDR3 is TGCGCCAGCAGTGAGGGGGAGTCCTACGAGCAGTACTTC.

CDR3 sequence: CASSYSTGGNGYTF. CDR3 coding DNA: TGTGCCAGCAGCTACTCGACGGGGGGCAATGGCTACACCTTC. The rearrangement joins TRBV7-9 to TRBJ1-2; TRBD1 is a possible D gene (6 bases). The CDR3 extends over 14 amino acids. With 4 bases removed from V and 6 bases from J, the gap between germline ends came to 15 bases. Looked up from germline, CDR1 is SEHNR and CDR2 is FQNEAQ (reference sequence).

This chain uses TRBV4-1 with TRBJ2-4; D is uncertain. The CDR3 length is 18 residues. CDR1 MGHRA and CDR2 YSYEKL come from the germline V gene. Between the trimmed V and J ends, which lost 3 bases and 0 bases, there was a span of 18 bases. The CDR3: CASSQEDSYLEAKNIQYF. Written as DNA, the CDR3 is TGCGCCAGCAGCCAGGAAGACTCATACCTGGAAGCCAAAAACATTCAGTACTTC.

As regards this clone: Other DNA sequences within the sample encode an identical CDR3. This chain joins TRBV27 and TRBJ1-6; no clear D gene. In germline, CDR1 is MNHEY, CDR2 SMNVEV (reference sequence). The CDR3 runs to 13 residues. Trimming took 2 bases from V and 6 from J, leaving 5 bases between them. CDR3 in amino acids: CASSLSPNSPLHF. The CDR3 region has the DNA TGTGCCAGCAGTTTAAGCCCTAATTCACCCCTCCACTTT.